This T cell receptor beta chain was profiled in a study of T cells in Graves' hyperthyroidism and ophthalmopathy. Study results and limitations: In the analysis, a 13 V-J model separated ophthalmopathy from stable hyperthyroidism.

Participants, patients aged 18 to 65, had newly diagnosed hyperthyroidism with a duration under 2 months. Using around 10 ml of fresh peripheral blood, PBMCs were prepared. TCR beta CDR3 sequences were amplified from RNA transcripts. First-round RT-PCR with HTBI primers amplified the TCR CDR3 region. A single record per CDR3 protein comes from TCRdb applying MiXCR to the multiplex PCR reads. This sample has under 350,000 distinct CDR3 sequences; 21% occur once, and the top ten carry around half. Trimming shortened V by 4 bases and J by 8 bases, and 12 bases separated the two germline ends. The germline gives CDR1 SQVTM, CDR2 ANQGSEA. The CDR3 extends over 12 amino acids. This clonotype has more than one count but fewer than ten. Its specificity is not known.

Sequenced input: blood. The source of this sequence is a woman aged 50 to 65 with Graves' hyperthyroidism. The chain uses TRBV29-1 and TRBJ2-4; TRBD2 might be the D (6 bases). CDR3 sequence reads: CSVAGSMDIQYF. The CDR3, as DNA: TGCAGCGTTGCCGGGAGTATGGACATTCAGTACTTC.